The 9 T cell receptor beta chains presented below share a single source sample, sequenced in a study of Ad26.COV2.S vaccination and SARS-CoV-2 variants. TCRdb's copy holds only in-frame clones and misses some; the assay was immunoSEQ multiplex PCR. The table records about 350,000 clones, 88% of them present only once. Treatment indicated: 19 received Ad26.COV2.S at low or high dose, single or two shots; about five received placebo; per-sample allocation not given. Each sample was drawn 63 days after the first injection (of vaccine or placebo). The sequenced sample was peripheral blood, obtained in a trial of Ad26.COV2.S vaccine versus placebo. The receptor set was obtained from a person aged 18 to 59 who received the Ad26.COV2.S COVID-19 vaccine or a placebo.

In nucleotides, the CDR3 is TGTGCCATCGGAGGCGGGGCCATGAACACTGAAGCTTTCTTT. Its protein product is CAIGGGAMNTEAFF. The rearrangement links TRBV10-3 to TRBJ1-1; D perhaps matches TRBD1 (5 bases). There are 14 residues in the CDR3. CDR1 and CDR2 from the germline V gene are ENHRY and SYGVKD. Trimming pared 8 bases from V and 0 bases from J, leaving 13 bases between.

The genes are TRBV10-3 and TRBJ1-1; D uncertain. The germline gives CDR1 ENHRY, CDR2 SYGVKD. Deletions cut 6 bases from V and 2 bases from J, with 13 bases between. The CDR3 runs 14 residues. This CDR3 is CAIRSSGENTEAFF. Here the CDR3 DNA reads TGTGCCATCAGGAGCAGTGGGGAAAACACTGAAGCTTTCTTT.

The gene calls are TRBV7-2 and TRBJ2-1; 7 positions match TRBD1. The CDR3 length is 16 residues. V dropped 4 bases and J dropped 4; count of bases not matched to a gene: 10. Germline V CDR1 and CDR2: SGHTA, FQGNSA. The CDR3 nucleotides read TGTGCCAGCAGCTACCCCGCCGGGACAGTTTACAATGAGCAGTTCTTC. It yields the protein CASSYPAGTVYNEQFF. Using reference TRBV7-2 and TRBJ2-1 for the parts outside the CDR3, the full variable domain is GAGVSQSPSNKVTEKGKDVELRCDPISGHTALYWYRQSLGQGLEFLIYFQGNSAPDKSGLPSDRFSAERTGGSVSTLTIQRTQQEDSAVYLCASSYPAGTVYNEQFFGPGTRLTVL.

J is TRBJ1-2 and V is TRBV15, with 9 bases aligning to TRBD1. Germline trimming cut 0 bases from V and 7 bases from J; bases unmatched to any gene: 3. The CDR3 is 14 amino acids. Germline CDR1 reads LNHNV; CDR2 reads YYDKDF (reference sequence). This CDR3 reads CATSRDWGQGGYTF. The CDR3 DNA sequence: TGTGCCACCAGCAGAGATTGGGGACAGGGTGGCTACACCTTC.

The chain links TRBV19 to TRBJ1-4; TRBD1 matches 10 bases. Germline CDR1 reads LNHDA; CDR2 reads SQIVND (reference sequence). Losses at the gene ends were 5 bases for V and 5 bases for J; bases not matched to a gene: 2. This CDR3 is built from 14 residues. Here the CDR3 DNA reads TGTGCCAGTAGTCCGGGACAGGGGAATGAAAAACTGTTTTTT. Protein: CASSPGQGNEKLFF.

Here the CDR3 DNA reads TGTGCCAGCAGTTTTCAGGGGGAAGAGACCCAGTACTTC. Its protein product is CASSFQGEETQYF. The chain uses TRBV28 and TRBJ2-5; 7 bases line up with TRBD1. CDR1 and CDR2 from the germline V gene are MDHEN and SYDVKM. V gave up 3 bases and J gave up 3 bases; unmatched junction bases: 1. This CDR3 has 13 residues.

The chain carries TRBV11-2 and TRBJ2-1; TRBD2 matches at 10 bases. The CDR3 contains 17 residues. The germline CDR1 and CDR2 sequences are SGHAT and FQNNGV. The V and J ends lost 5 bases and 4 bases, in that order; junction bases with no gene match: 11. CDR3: CASSRYGRTSGYNEQFF. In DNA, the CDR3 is TGTGCCAGCAGCCGATACGGCCGGACTAGCGGATACAATGAGCAGTTCTTC.

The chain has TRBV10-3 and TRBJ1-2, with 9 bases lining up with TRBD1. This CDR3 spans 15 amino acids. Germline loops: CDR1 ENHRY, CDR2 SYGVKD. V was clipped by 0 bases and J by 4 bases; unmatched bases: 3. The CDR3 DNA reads TGTGCCATCAGTGAGTCGGGACAGGGTGCCTATGGCTACACCTTC. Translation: CAISESGQGAYGYTF.

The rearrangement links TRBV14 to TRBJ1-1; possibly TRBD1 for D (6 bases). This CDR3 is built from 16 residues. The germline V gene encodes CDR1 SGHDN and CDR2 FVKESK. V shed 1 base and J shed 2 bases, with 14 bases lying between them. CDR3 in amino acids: CASSQVPWGANTEAFF. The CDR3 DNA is TGTGCCAGCAGCCAAGTCCCGTGGGGGGCAAACACTGAAGCTTTCTTT.